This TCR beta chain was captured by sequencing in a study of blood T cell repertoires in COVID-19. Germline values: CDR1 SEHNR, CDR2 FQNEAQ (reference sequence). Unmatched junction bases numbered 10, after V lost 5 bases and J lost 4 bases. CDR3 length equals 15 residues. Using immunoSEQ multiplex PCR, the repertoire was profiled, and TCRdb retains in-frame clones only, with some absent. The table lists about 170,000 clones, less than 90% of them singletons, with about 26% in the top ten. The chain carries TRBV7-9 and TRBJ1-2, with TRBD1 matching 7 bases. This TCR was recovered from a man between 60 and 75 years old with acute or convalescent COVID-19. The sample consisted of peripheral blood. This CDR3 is CASSGRQGGIYGYTF. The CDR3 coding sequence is TGTGCCAGCAGCGGACGACAGGGTGGTATCTATGGCTACACCTTC. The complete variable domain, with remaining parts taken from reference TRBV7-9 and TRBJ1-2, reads DTGVSQNPRHKITKRGQNVTFRCDPISEHNRLYWYRQTLGQGPEFLTYFQNEAQLEKSRLLSDRFSAERPKGSFSTLEIQRTEQGDSAMYLCASSGRQGGIYGYTFGSGTRLTVV.